This T cell receptor (beta chain) stems from a study of cytomegalovirus exposure and HLA in healthy donors. For the study at large: The 95 million to 120 million unique TCR beta sequences, from roughly 170 million T cells, were found by an earlier analysis.

This clone was picked up one time. Its antigen is currently unknown. Study observations and caveats: Both high specificity and high sensitivity reportedly marked the classifier's diagnosis of cytomegalovirus status. Reports state that TCR beta sequences accurately predicted most subjects' HLA-A and HLA-B alleles.

The CDR3 contains 16 residues. With 5 bases removed from V and 5 bases from J, the gap between germline ends came to 19 bases. Per germline, CDR1 SGHTA and CDR2 FQGNSA. The PCR had 60 Vbeta and 13 Jbeta primers. TCRdb keeps only in-frame clones here, not all; method: immunoSEQ multiplex PCR. The repertoire has around 40,000 clones, 66% of them found once; the top ten carry around 19%. The origin of this receptor is a man between 45 and 60 years old in good health and CMV-seropositive. The chain is built from TRBV7-2 and TRBJ2-1; weak D call: TRBD2 (7 bases). The sequenced sample was PBMCs. CDR3 loop: CASSPRGGGRHNEQFF. CDR3 nucleotide sequence: TGTGCCAGCAGCCCCAGAGGGGGGGGCCGTCACAATGAGCAGTTCTTC.